The subject of this entry is one T cell receptor (beta chain). The specificity of this receptor is unknown. The record has no base qualities; no much larger clone is one base away. The CDR3, cysteine through phenylalanine, is 12 amino acids long. CDR3 DNA only is kept here, 36 bases in frame from base 1. CDR1 and CDR2 were assigned from the germline V gene (reference sequence) as DFQATT and SNEGSKA. This record comes from a study of T cells in Graves' hyperthyroidism and ophthalmopathy (dated by TCRdb to between 2018 and 2021). In terms of the full investigation: Peripheral blood was sampled at the time of initial diagnosis, prior to any treatment. In addition, the study compared T-cell repertoires in thyroid tissue and in blood from over 5 Graves' hyperthyroidism patients. Prospective prediction of ophthalmopathy was tested in an independent validation cohort of 18 hyperthyroidism patients and approximately 17 patients who later progressed to ophthalmopathy. Once sampling was done, hyperthyroidism patients were given methimazole at a starting dose of 30 mg daily, whereas ophthalmopathy patients were given high-dose intravenous methylprednisolone. The approximately 100 discovery patients were divided at random into training and test sets in a 7:3 ratio. TCR V-J signatures able to tell the groups apart were searched for in a discovery cohort of about a hundred patients, of whom 40 to 45 had Graves' ophthalmopathy and 57 had stable Graves' hyperthyroidism. The paper describes TCR Vbeta CDR3 sequencing of more than 120 peripheral blood samples, made up of some 40 ophthalmopathy patients, around 78 hyperthyroidism patients and 17 progressor patients.

Broad study findings and their caveats: In cross-validation, a model built on a 13 V-J signature told ophthalmopathy apart from stable hyperthyroidism with 87.88% sensitivity and around 81% specificity, and in testing the same model reached 80%/75%. Most expanded thyroid clonotypes (frequency above 0.001) were also found in blood, which suggests that blood repertoires may mirror thyroid immune responses. In validation, the model predicted progression to ophthalmopathy with approximately 71% sensitivity and approximately 72% specificity, a median of about 6 months before onset. No statistical method was used to set the sample size in advance, and investigators knew the group allocation.

TCR beta CDR3 regions were amplified from RNA transcripts. The first round of RT-PCR for the TCR CDR3 was performed with the HTBI primer set and the Qiagen OneStep RT-PCR kit. Libraries were constructed in a second round of multiplex PCR, after which size selection and purification were carried out. The libraries were sequenced on an Illumina HiSeq2000 using paired-end 100 bp reads. The original pipeline was this. Raw data were processed with SOAPnuke, discarding reads with adapters, uncalled bases, mean Phred below 15, or no exact constant-primer or identifier match. COPE v1.2.5 was used to merge high-quality paired reads, and clonotypes were defined as unique nucleotide sequences. MiTCR v1.1 was used to align clonotypes to the IMGT TRBV, TRBD and TRBJ reference segments. Only V-J combinations with frequency above 0.0001, covering about 99% of repertoires, were analysed. The TCS score was defined as F50 (clonal expansion) divided by E x V (chaos), with BLOSUM62-based TCRdist calculated between CDR3 peptides within each V-J. Welch's t-statistics and random forest reduced some 510 V-J features to 10 to 15, which were used in a naive Bayes classifier (R e1071). The Morisita-Horn index was used to measure how similar the thyroid and blood repertoires were. Starting from the raw public reads, TCRdb applied fastp trimming at Q25, assembled clones with MiXCR and retained in-frame beta chains. Entries are consolidated by CDR3 protein sequence, retaining the most common genes and DNA. The V and J calls reflect TCRdb's pipeline rather than the authors' work. The table for this sample lists roughly 700,000 distinct CDR3 sequences; roughly 32% of them were counted only once. The ten largest clones represent less than 35% of the sample.

A patient counted as having stable Graves' hyperthyroidism if no progression to ophthalmopathy occurred over 18 months of follow-up. Hyperthyroidism patients were newly diagnosed, had a disease duration of under 2 months, and were aged 18 to 65 years. Patients with uncontrolled infections, other autoimmune diseases, pregnancy or lactation were excluded. Diagnoses relied on clinical symptoms, serum thyroxine and TRAb, thyroid ultrasound and orbital computed tomography. Ficoll-Paque density gradient centrifugation was used to isolate PBMCs from about 9.4 ml of fresh peripheral blood. Total RNA was extracted using Trizol reagent, and RNA quality was assessed on an Agilent 2100 Bioanalyzer.

Sequencing was performed on blood. This chain joins TRBV20-1 to TRBJ1-1, with no D gene named confidently. This TCR derives from a woman in her 40s with Graves' hyperthyroidism. The CDR3 region has the sequence CSLGRSGTEAFF. DNA sequence: TGCAGCTTAGGCAGGTCCGGCACTGAAGCTTTCTTT.